This TCR beta chain was captured by sequencing in a study of T cells in Graves' hyperthyroidism and ophthalmopathy. The TCR beta CDR3 regions underwent amplification using RNA transcripts as the source. The HTBI primer set drove a first-round RT-PCR of the TCR CDR3. Via MiXCR, TCRdb re-called the multiplex PCR reads, giving one row per CDR3 protein. The sample has hundreds of thousands of distinct CDR3 sequences, 45% seen once; the top ten hold 6.5% to 9%. Study observations and caveats: A 13 V-J model separated ophthalmopathy from stable hyperthyroidism. Among clonotypes expanded in thyroid above 0.001, most were also found in blood.

Diagnostic assessment was based on clinical symptoms, serum thyroxine and TRAb, thyroid ultrasound and orbital computed tomography. The germline CDR1 and CDR2 sequences are SGHRS and YFSETQ. The ends lost 3 bases at V and 0 bases at J; junction bases unmatched: 5. This CDR3 has 15 residues. Points on this clonotype: What it binds is not known.

The gene calls are TRBV5-1 and TRBJ1-1; TRBD1 matches 7 bases. Sequenced input: peripheral blood or thyroid tissue (not recorded which). The clonotype comes from an adult man with Graves' disease, either hyperthyroidism or ophthalmopathy (not recorded which). In DNA, the CDR3 is TGCGCCAGCAGCTCTTACAGGGGCCTGAACACTGAAGCTTTCTTT. Translated, it gives CASSSYRGLNTEAFF.